The present T cell receptor beta chain was sequenced within a study of cytomegalovirus exposure and HLA in healthy donors. 60 Vbeta and 13 Jbeta primers were used in PCR. Profiling relied on immunoSEQ multiplex PCR, and the TCRdb table lists in-frame clones only, not all of them. The sample shows more than 90,000 clones, 76% of them seen only once. Study-level results: The study flagged some 170 TCR beta chains as cytomegalovirus-associated.

The CDR3 extends over 15 amino acids. Looked up from germline, CDR1 is LNHNV and CDR2 is YYDKDF (reference sequence). Unmatched junction bases numbered 7, after V lost 2 bases and J lost 5 bases. As regards this clone: Its antigen remains unidentified. The identical CDR3 is also encoded by other nucleotide sequences in the sample.

The rearrangement uses TRBV15 and TRBJ2-5; TRBD1 matches at 8 bases. The origin of this receptor is a man between 35 and 55 years old in good health and CMV-seronegative. The sequenced sample consisted of PBMCs. In DNA form, the CDR3 reads TGTGCCACCAGCAGACAGCAGGGGGCTCGGGAGACCCAGTACTTC. Translated: CATSRQQGARETQYF.